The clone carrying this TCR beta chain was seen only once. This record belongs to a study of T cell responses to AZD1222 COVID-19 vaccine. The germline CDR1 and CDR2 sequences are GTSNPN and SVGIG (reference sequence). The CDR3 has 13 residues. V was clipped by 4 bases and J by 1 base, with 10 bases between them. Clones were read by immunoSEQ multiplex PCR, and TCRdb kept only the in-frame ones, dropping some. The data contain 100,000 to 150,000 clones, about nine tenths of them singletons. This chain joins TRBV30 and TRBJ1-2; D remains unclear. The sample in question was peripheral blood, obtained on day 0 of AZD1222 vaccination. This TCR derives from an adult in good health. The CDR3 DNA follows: TGTGCCTGGATAAGACGGAGTAACTATGGCTACACCTTC. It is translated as CAWIRRSNYGYTF.